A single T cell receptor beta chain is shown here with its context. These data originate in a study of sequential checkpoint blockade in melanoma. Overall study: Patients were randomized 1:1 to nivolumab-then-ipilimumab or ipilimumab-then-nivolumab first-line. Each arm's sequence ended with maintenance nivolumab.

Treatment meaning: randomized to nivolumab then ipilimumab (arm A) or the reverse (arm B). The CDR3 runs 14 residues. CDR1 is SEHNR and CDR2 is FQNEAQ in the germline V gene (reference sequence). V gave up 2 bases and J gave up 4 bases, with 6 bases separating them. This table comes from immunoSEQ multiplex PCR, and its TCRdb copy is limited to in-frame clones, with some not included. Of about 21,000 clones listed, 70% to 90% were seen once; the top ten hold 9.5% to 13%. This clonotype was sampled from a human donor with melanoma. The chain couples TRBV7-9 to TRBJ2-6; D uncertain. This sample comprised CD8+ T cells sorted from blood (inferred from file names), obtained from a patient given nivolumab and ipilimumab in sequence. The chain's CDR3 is CASSLSSGANVLTF. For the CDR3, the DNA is TGTGCCAGCAGCTTATCCTCCGGGGCCAACGTCCTGACTTTC.